The rows below give T cell receptor beta chains drawn from one sample of a study of cytomegalovirus exposure and HLA in healthy donors. The table came from immunoSEQ multiplex PCR; TCRdb's copy has only in-frame clones and leaves some out. The sample holds 110,000 to 150,000 clones; roughly 10% are singletons and the top ten take 1.8%. The source material was PBMCs. The receptors stem from a middle-aged man in good health and CMV-seronegative. The CDR3 runs from the conserved cysteine through the conserved F or W. A D gene is named only where the DNA matches it firmly. Clone size is shown for a subset of rows, as once, few, many or a class of expanded clone.

J gene,V gene,D gene,clone size,CDR3 protein,CDR3 DNA
TRBJ2-1,TRBV19,TRBD2,.,CASRKGASGGANYNEQFF,TGTGCCAGTAGAAAGGGGGCTAGCGGGGGGGCCAACTACAATGAGCAGTTCTTC
TRBJ2-1,TRBV5-1,TRBD1,.,CASSLGPQGRSYNEQFF,TGCGCCAGCAGCTTGGGACCACAGGGGAGATCCTACAATGAGCAGTTCTTC
TRBJ2-6,TRBV15,.,.,CATSREVHTSSGANVLTF,TGTGCCACCAGCAGAGAGGTTCACACCTCCTCTGGGGCCAACGTCCTGACTTTC
TRBJ1-1,TRBV18,TRBD1,.,CASSIIGGGAPNTEAFF,TGTGCCAGCTCGATTATTGGAGGGGGCGCCCCGAACACTGAAGCTTTCTTT
TRBJ2-3,TRBV9,TRBD1,few,CASSGGTGYTDTQYF,TGTGCCAGCAGCGGCGGGACAGGGTACACAGATACGCAGTATTTT
TRBJ2-3,TRBV19,.,.,CASSRRDLNRDTQYF,TGTGCCAGTAGTAGGAGGGACTTAAATCGAGATACGCAGTATTTT
TRBJ2-7,TRBV7-8,TRBD1,.,CASSLVGGTGSYEQYF,TGTGCCAGCAGCTTAGTAGGGGGGACAGGGTCATACGAGCAGTACTTC
TRBJ2-1,TRBV7-9,TRBD2,.,CASSLALAGVGYNEQFF,TGTGCCAGCAGCTTAGCACTAGCGGGAGTAGGGTACAATGAGCAGTTCTTC
TRBJ1-2,TRBV10-3,TRBD1,.,CAISDVGTGDYGYTF,TGTGCCATCAGTGATGTGGGGACAGGCGACTATGGCTACACCTTC
TRBJ1-1,TRBV28,TRBD1,.,CASSPTRDREAFF,TGTGCCAGCAGTCCCACCCGGGACAGGGAAGCTTTCTTT
TRBJ1-4,TRBV29-1,TRBD1,.,CSVEGVQGNGKLFF,TGCAGCGTTGAAGGGGTACAGGGGAACGGAAAACTGTTTTTT
TRBJ1-2,TRBV27,TRBD1,.,CASSLSEGARSYGYTF,TGTGCCAGCAGTTTATCGGAGGGGGCGCGCAGCTATGGCTACACCTTC
TRBJ2-5,TRBV7-9,TRBD2,few,CASSLSVGAGGQETQYF,TGTGCCAGCAGCTTATCGGTAGGGGCGGGGGGCCAAGAGACCCAGTACTTC
TRBJ1-6,TRBV5-6,TRBD1,.,CASSPPGQGNPPLHF,TGTGCCAGCAGCCCCCCAGGACAGGGTAATCCACCCCTCCACTTT
TRBJ2-5,TRBV7-2,TRBD2,few,CASSLGSGRQETQYF,TGTGCCAGCAGCTTAGGGAGCGGGAGACAAGAGACCCAGTACTTC
TRBJ2-7,TRBV28,.,few,CASSFVERTYEQYF,TGTGCCAGCAGTTTTGTTGAGAGAACCTACGAGCAGTACTTC
TRBJ1-2,TRBV5-6,TRBD1,.,CASSGDRGFSHGYTF,TGTGCCAGCAGCGGAGACAGGGGTTTTAGTCATGGCTACACCTTC
TRBJ1-1,TRBV6-5,.,few,CASSRRVNTEAFF,TGTGCCAGCAGTAGACGGGTTAATACTGAAGCTTTCTTT
TRBJ1-1,TRBV7-3,.,few,CASSTGGENTEAFF,TGTGCCAGCAGCACGGGGGGGGAGAACACTGAAGCTTTCTTT
TRBJ2-3,TRBV19,TRBD2,few,CASSGDSGGPTDTQYF,TGTGCCAGTTCAGGTGATAGCGGGGGCCCCACAGATACGCAGTATTTT
TRBJ2-1,TRBV2,TRBD2,few,CASSEWQGGEQFF,TGTGCCAGCAGTGAATGGCAGGGAGGGGAGCAGTTCTTC
TRBJ1-1,TRBV7-9,.,few,CASTAGGFNTEAFF,TGTGCCAGCACCGCGGGAGGGTTTAACACTGAAGCTTTCTTT
TRBJ1-1,TRBV5-4,TRBD1,few,CASSLAGQGWNTEAFF,TGTGCCAGCAGCTTGGCGGGACAGGGTTGGAACACTGAAGCTTTCTTT
TRBJ2-3,TRBV10-1,.,few,CASTDSQGTDTQYF,TGCGCCAGCACCGACTCCCAGGGGACAGATACGCAGTATTTT
TRBJ2-7,TRBV15,TRBD1,many,CATSRSSGGDRAYEQYF,TGTGCCACCAGCAGATCCTCAGGAGGGGACAGGGCCTACGAGCAGTACTTC
TRBJ2-3,TRBV14,TRBD2,.,CASSQLAGLTDTQYF,TGTGCCAGCAGCCAACTAGCGGGACTCACAGATACGCAGTATTTT
TRBJ1-1,TRBV6-1,.,few,CASTPLDTEAFF,TGTGCCAGCACCCCTTTAGACACTGAAGCTTTCTTT
TRBJ2-7,TRBV2,.,.,CASREPSGFYEQYF,TGTGCCAGCAGAGAGCCGAGTGGTTTCTACGAGCAGTACTTC
TRBJ2-5,TRBV7-7,TRBD2,.,CASSLGLAGVETQYF,TGTGCTAGCAGCTTAGGGCTAGCGGGGGTGGAGACCCAGTACTTC
TRBJ2-5,TRBV9,TRBD1,.,CASTPGTATGETQYF,TGTGCCAGCACCCCCGGGACAGCCACAGGGGAGACCCAGTACTTC
TRBJ2-7,TRBV5-6,.,.,CASSEDRNYEQYF,TGTGCCAGCAGCGAAGACAGGAACTACGAGCAGTACTTC